The 13 T cell receptor beta chains below all came from one sample that was sequenced in a study of siplizumab effects on memory and regulatory T cells. Produced via immunoSEQ multiplex PCR; TCRdb's table is partial and in-frame only. The table lists some 81,000 clones, approximately 95% of them singletons. Sequencing was performed on CD8+ T cells sorted from blood. All receptors derive from a human donor in good health.

The genes are TRBV7-9 and TRBJ2-7; 8 bases match TRBD1. V was pared by 8 bases and J by 0 bases, with 6 bases of the junction left unmatched. The CDR3 length is 14 residues. Per germline, CDR1 SEHNR and CDR2 FQNEAQ (reference sequence). The CDR3 sequence is CASAQTGDSYEQYF. CDR3 DNA: TGTGCCAGCGCCCAGACAGGGGACTCCTACGAGCAGTACTTC.

V gene TRBV6-6 combines with J gene TRBJ1-5; D is unresolved. Trimming took 6 bases from V and 1 from J, leaving 7 bases between them. Germline V gene lookup returns CDR1 MNHNY and CDR2 SVGAGI (reference sequence). CDR3 length equals 13 residues. The CDR3 here is CASSLQSNQPQHF. The CDR3 DNA follows: TGTGCCAGCAGCCTACAGAGCAATCAGCCCCAGCATTTT.

V gene TRBV5-1 combines with J gene TRBJ2-3; 8 nucleotides align to TRBD2. The V and J ends lost 3 bases and 6 bases, in that order; junction bases with no gene match: 9. Germline CDR1 is SGHRS and CDR2 is YFSETQ. This CDR3 comprises 15 residues. CDR3 residues: CASSSSGSVGDTQYF. CDR3 sequence (DNA): TGCGCCAGCAGCTCTAGCGGGTCAGTTGGCGATACGCAGTATTTT.

The chain employs TRBV4-1 and TRBJ1-6; D is possibly TRBD1 (5 bases). The CDR3 totals 16 residues. The germline V gene has CDR1 MGHRA and CDR2 YSYEKL. V gave up 3 bases and J gave up 6 bases, with 15 bases separating them. The CDR3 nucleotides read TGCGCCAGCAGCCAGCAAGGAGGGGCGGCTAATTCACCCCTCCACTTT. This encodes CASSQQGGAANSPLHF.

The J gene is TRBJ2-1, the V gene TRBV11-2; no reliable D call. V lost 1 base, J lost 3 bases, and 7 bases lay in between. The CDR3 has 14 amino acids. Germline V lookup: CDR1 SGHAT, CDR2 FQNNGV. Written as DNA, the CDR3 is TGTGCCAGCAGCTTAGTGGGCTACTACAATGAGCAGTTCTTC. It yields the protein CASSLVGYYNEQFF.

The chain is built from TRBV5-6 and TRBJ2-5, with unresolved D. Trimming cost V 0 bases and J 0 bases, with 6 bases left between them. The CDR3 contains 14 residues. Germline V gene data show CDR1 as SGHDT and CDR2 as YYEEEE. The CDR3 nucleotides are TGTGCCAGCAGCTTGGAGTCCTACCAAGAGACCCAGTACTTC. This encodes CASSLESYQETQYF. Together with reference TRBV5-6 and TRBJ2-5, the CDR3 gives the full variable domain: DAGVTQSPTHLIKTRGQQVTLRCSPKSGHDTVSWYQQALGQGPQFIFQYYEEEERQRGNFPDRFSGHQFPNYSSELNVNALLLGDSALYLCASSLESYQETQYFGPGTRLLVL.

The rearrangement joins TRBV29-1 to TRBJ2-2, with unresolved D. Germline lookup yields CDR1 SQVTM and CDR2 ANQGSEA. This CDR3 region has 12 residues. V gave up 4 bases and J gave up 6 bases, with 9 bases separating them. The chain's CDR3 is CSVVSASGELFF. CDR3 sequence (DNA): TGCAGCGTTGTCTCGGCCTCCGGGGAGCTGTTTTTT.

The CDR3, as DNA: TGTGCCAGCAGGGGGGACCGCCAGTACTTC. Translation gives CASRGDRQYF. The V gene is TRBV6-6, the J gene TRBJ2-7, with D possibly called TRBD1 or TRBD2 (5 bases each). The germline V gene encodes CDR1 MNHNY and CDR2 SVGAGI (reference sequence). Between the trimmed V and J ends, which lost 6 bases and 10 bases, there was a span of 10 bases. CDR3 length equals 10 residues.

V and J are TRBV13 and TRBJ2-5; 12 bases match TRBD2. Near its end, the DNA agrees better with TRBJ2-7, so the J call may be wrong. Per the germline V gene, CDR1 is PRHDT and CDR2 is FYEKMQ (reference sequence). The CDR3 sequence is 16 residues long. CDR3 DNA: TGTGCCAGCAGCTTAGGACTAGCGGGAGGATCCTACGAGCAGTACTTC. Translation gives CASSLGLAGGSYEQYF.

CDR3 loop: CASSESRGKTEQFF. The CDR3 DNA reads TGCGCCAGCAGTGAGTCTAGGGGAAAGACGGAGCAGTTCTTC. This chain connects TRBV10-2 to TRBJ2-1, with D perhaps TRBD1 (5 bases). The CDR3 consists of 14 residues. V gave up 0 bases and J gave up 10 bases, with 13 bases separating them. Germline V CDR1 and CDR2: WSHSY, SAAADI.

The gene calls are TRBV6-5 and TRBJ2-7; 13 bases align to TRBD2. CDR1 and CDR2 (germline): MNHEY, SVGAGI. There are 15 residues in the CDR3. Germline trimming cut 6 bases from V and 0 bases from J; bases unmatched to any gene: 2. In nucleotides, the CDR3 is TGTGCCAGCAGCGGGACTAGCGGGATCTCCTACGAGCAGTACTTC. Translation gives CASSGTSGISYEQYF.

This chain joins TRBV19 and TRBJ1-1; D is unclear. The CDR3 covers 13 residues. Per the germline V gene, CDR1 is LNHDA and CDR2 is SQIVND (reference sequence). The V and J ends lost 3 bases and 0 bases respectively, with 5 bases between them. The CDR3 nucleotides are TGTGCCAGTAGTATTGGGGTGAACACTGAAGCTTTCTTT. Its protein is CASSIGVNTEAFF.

V gene TRBV11-2 combines with J gene TRBJ2-2; no clear D gene. Trimming stripped 3 bases from V and 6 bases from J, with 14 bases between. The CDR3 totals 15 residues. Germline V gives CDR1 SGHAT, CDR2 FQNNGV. The DNA for the CDR3 is TGTGCCAGCAGCTTGACCGCCCGGATGTCCGGGGAGCTGTTTTTT. Protein: CASSLTARMSGELFF.